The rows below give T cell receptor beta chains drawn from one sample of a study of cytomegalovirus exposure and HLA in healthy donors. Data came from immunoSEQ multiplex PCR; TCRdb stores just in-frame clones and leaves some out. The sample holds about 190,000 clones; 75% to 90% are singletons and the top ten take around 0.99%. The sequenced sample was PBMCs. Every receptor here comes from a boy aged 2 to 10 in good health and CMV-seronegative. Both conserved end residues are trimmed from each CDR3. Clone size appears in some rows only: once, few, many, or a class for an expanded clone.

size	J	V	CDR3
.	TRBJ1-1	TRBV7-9	ASSSKDRLNTEAF
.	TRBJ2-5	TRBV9	ASSDRWETQY
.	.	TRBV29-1	SVLLAGLHEQY
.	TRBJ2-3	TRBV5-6	ASSTRLAGRGDTQY
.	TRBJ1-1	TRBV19	ASKGVTTGDFTEAF
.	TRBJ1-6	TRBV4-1	ASGRESFYNSPLH
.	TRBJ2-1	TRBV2	ASSESRGGFYNEQF
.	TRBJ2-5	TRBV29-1	SVSGEPGLAYQETQY
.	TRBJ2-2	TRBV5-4	ASSWRAGELF
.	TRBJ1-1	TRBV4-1	ASSQGGGENAEAF
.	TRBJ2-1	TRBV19	ASSISTSVSYNEQF
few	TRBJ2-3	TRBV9	ASSVAVGRGTDTQY
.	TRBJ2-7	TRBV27	ASSPHRDEQY
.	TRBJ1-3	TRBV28	ASSLERDRLY
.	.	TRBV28	ASSPGTGSTDEQY
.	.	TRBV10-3	AISVQEGAGEQY
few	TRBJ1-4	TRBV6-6	ASSFRDNEKLF
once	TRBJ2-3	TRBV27	ASSSTGHTQY
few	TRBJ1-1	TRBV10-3	AIGHQNTEAF
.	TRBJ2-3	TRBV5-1	ASSLLTTSSTDTQY
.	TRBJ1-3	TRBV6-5	ASSYQGNGNTIY
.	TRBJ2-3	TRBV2	ASRRLAGGSTDTQY
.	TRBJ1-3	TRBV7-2	ASSLSQGYGNTIY
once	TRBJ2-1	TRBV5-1	ASSVASSYNEQF
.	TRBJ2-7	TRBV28	ASSFRRGQGLSSYEQY
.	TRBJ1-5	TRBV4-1	ASSQPSRDQPQH
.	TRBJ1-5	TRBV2	ASTKRRGDQPQH
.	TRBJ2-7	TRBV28	ASSFSHYEQY
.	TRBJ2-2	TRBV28	ASRVMGQGVTGELF
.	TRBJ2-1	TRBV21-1	ASSKGGGDQGLSYNEQF